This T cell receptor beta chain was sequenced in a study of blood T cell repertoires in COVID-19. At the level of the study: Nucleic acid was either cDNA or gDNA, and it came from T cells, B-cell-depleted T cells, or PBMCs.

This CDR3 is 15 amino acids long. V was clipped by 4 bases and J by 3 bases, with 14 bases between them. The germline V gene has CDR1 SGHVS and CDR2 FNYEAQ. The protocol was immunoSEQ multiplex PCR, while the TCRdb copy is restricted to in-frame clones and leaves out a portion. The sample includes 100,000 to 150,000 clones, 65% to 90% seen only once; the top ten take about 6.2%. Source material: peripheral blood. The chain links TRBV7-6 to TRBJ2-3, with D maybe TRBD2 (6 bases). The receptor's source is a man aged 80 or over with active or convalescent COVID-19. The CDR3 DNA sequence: TGTGCCAGCAGCTCCCGGGGAGGAAGAACAGATACGCAGTATTTT. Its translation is CASSSRGGRTDTQYF. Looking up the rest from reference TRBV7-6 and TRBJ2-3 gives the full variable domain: GAGVSQSPRYKVTKRGQDVALRCDPISGHVSLYWYRQALGQGPEFLTYFNYEAQQDKSGLPNDRFSAERPEGSISTLTIQRTEQRDSAMYRCASSSRGGRTDTQYFGPGTRLTVL.